This T cell receptor (beta chain) is drawn from a study of CD8 T cells in ankylosing spondylitis (TCRdb year 2017). Broadly, across the study: T cell receptor beta repertoires were profiled in healthy donors and ankylosing spondylitis patients so that disease-linked TCR variants could be found. Samples of peripheral blood were taken, and for ankylosing spondylitis patients, synovial fluid was collected as well. The full study cohort comprised 25 ankylosing spondylitis patients and some 100 healthy donors. Points the paper makes about the study in general: Some of the motif variants had been reported before in the synovial fluid and blood of reactive arthritis patients, a finding that suggests common disease-initiation mechanisms. Significant enrichment of the disease-linked clones was reported in matched synovial fluid samples from ankylosing spondylitis patients. A TCR beta motif made up of several highly homologous amino acid variants appeared to be characteristic of blood from ankylosing spondylitis patients. A CD8+ phenotype was shown by the disease-linked clones, which were found at relatively low frequencies in peripheral blood.

This clonotype turned up a few times. The antigen it binds to is not known. No base quality values were provided; no much bigger clone lies one nucleotide off. A distance of 11 bases separates the germline ends of V and J, which lose 5 bases and 6 bases respectively. Taken from cysteine to phenylalanine, the CDR3 has 12 residues. Only CDR3 DNA remains: 36 bases, in frame from the first base. The CDR1 and CDR2 encoded by the germline V gene are KGHSH and LQKENI. The instrument given in TCRdb is Illumina HiSeq 2500. Quantitative 5'-RACE with molecular barcodes was the method used to prepare the TCR beta libraries. The study's own analysis went as follows. A new computational method, built on a probabilistic model of VDJ rearrangement, was used to identify disease-linked TCR variants. Starting from the raw public reads, TCRdb applied fastp trimming at Q25, assembled clones with MiXCR and retained in-frame beta chains. Records with the same CDR3 protein are collapsed into one entry carrying the most frequent genes and DNA. What appears here as the V and J calls and clone size reflects TCRdb's work, not the paper's. The sample contains 250,000 to 350,000 distinct CDR3 sequences, 6.5% to 10% of them found a single time. The ten largest clones represent roughly 15% of the sample.

This receptor was taken from a male donor with ankylosing spondylitis. This chain is built from TRBV18 and TRBJ2-7; the D gene is perhaps TRBD1, on 6 matching bases. The sample consisted of blood, either unsorted or a sorted T cell fraction (not recorded which). The base sequence is TGTGCCAGCTCAGTACAGGGCCGCGAGCAGTACTTC. This sequence encodes CASSVQGREQYF.